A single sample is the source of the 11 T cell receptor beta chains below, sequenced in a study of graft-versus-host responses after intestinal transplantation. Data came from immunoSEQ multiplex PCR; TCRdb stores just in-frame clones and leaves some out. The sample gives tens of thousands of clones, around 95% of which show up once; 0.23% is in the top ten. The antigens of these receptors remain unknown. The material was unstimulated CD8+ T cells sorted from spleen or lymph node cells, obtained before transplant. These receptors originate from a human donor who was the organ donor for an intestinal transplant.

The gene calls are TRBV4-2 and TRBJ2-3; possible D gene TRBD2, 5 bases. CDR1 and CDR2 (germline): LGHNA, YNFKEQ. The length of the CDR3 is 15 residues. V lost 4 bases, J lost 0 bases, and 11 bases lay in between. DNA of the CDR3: TGTGCCAGCAGCCCCCTTCGGGGTAGCACAGATACGCAGTATTTT. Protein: CASSPLRGSTDTQYF.

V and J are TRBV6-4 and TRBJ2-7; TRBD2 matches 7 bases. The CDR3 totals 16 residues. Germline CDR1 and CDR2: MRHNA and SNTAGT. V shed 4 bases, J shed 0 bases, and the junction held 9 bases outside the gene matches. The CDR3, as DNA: TGTGCCAGCAGTGTCTGGGGGGGGGAAAACTCCTACGAGCAGTACTTC. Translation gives CASSVWGGENSYEQYF.

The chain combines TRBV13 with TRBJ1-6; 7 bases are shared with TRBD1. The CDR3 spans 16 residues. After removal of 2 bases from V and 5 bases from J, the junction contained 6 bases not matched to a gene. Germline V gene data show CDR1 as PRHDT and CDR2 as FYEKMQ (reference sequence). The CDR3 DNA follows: TGTGCCAGCAGCTTAACAGGGGAAGGCAATAATTCACCCCTCCACTTT. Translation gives CASSLTGEGNNSPLHF.

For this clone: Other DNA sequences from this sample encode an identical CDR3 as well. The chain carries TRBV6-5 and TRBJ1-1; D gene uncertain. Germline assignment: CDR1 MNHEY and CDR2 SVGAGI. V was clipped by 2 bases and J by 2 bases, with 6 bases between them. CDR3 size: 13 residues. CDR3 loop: CASSYEVNTEAFF. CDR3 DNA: TGTGCCAGCAGTTACGAAGTAAACACTGAAGCTTTCTTT.

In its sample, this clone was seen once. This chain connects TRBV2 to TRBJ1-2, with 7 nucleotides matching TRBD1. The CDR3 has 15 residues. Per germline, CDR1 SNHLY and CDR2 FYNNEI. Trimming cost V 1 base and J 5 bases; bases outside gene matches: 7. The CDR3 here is CASSEGDSDVYGYTF. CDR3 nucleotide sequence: TGTGCCAGCAGTGAAGGGGACAGCGATGTTTATGGCTACACCTTC.

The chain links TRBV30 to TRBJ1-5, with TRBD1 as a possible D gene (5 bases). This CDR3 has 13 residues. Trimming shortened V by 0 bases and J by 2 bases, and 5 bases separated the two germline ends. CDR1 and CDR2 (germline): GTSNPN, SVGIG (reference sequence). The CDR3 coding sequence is TGTGCCTGGAGTGTACAGGGCAATCAGCCCCAGCATTTT. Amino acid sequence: CAWSVQGNQPQHF.

Here the CDR3 DNA reads TGTGCCAGTAGTATTACCTGGACAGAAGGGGGCTATGGCTACACCTTC. It is translated as CASSITWTEGGYGYTF. The chain joins TRBV19 to TRBJ1-2, with D possibly matching TRBD1 (6 bases). Deletions cut 3 bases from V and 4 bases from J, with 18 bases between. CDR1 and CDR2 from the germline V gene are LNHDA and SQIVND (reference sequence). The CDR3 length is 16 residues.

In nucleotides, the CDR3 is TGTGCCAGCAGCACAGGGTTGAGCTATGGCTACACCTTC. Its translation is CASSTGLSYGYTF. The chain combines TRBV11-1 with TRBJ1-2, with a tentative D call TRBD1 (6 bases). V was shortened by 5 bases and J by 4 bases, with 11 bases between the two germline ends. CDR1 SGHAT and CDR2 FQDESV come from the germline V gene (reference sequence). The CDR3 is made up of 13 amino acids.

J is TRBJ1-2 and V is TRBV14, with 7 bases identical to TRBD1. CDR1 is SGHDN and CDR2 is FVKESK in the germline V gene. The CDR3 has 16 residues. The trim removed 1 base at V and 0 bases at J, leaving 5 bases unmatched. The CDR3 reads CASSQVRGVTNYGYTF. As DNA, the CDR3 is TGTGCCAGCAGCCAAGTCAGGGGGGTAACTAACTATGGCTACACCTTC.

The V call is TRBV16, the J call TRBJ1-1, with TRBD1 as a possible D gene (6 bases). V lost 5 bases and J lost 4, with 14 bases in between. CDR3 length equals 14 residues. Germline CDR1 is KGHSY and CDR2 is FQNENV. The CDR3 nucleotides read TGTGCCAGCAGCGCAACAGGGTCGCTCACTGAAGCTTTCTTT. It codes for CASSATGSLTEAFF.

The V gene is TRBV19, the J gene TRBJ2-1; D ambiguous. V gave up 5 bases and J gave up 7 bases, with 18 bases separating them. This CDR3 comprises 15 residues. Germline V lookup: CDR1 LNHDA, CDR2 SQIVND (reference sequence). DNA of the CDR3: TGTGCCAGTAGTTTTATAAGGGCGCCTGGGAATGAGCAGTTCTTC. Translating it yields CASSFIRAPGNEQFF.